This T cell receptor (beta chain) was sequenced in a study of blood T cell repertoires in COVID-19. Study details: The United States, Italy and Spain supplied acute and convalescent COVID-19 samples. In each case, the material was cDNA or gDNA derived from T cells, B-cell-depleted T cells, or PBMCs.

The authors' processing: Reference gene primer amplification gave nucleated cell count estimates. Generated by immunoSEQ multiplex PCR, the TCRdb table keeps only in-frame clones and is missing some. The V and J calls and clone size come from that table; D and trimming were worked out from the DNA. The sample yields 150,000 to 200,000 clones, about 80% seen once. Per the germline V gene, CDR1 is SGHRS and CDR2 is YFSETQ. There are 13 residues in the CDR3. V dropped 0 bases and J dropped 3 bases, with 6 bases sitting between them. Sequences were obtained from peripheral blood. The clonotype was recovered from a man in his sixties or seventies who had recovered from COVID-19. The V gene is TRBV5-1, the J gene TRBJ1-1, with D uncertain. CDR3 amino acids: CASSLDSYTEAFF. DNA for the CDR3: TGCGCCAGCAGCTTGGACAGCTACACTGAAGCTTTCTTT.